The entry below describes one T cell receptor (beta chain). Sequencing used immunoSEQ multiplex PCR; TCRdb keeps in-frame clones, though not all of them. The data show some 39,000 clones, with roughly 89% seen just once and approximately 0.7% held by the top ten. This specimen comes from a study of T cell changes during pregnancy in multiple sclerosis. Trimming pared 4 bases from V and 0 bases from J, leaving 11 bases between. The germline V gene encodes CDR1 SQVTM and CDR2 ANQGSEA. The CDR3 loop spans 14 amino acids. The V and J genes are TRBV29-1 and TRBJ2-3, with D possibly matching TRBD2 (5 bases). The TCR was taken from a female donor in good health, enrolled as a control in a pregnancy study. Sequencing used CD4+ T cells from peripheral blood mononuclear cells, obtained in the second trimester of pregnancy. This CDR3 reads CSVGGQRSTDTQYF. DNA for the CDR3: TGCAGCGTTGGAGGGCAGAGGAGCACAGATACGCAGTATTTT.